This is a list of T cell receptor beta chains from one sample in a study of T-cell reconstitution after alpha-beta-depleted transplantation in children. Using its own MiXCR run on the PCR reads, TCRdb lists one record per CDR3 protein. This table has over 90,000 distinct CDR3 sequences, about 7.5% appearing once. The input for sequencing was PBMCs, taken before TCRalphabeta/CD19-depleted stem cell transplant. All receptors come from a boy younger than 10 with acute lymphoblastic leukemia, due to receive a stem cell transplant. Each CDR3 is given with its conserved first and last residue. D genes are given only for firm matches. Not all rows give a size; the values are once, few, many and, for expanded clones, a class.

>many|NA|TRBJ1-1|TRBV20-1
TGCAGTGCCGGAACGGTGCAGAACACTGAAGCTTTCTTT
CSAGTVQNTEAFF
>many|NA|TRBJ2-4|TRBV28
TGTGCCAGCAGTCTTCAAAGTGCAGAGGGAAACATTCAGTACTTC
CASSLQSAEGNIQYF
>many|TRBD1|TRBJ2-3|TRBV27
TGTGCCAGCAGTTTATACAGGGGAGCAGATACGCAGTATTTT
CASSLYRGADTQYF
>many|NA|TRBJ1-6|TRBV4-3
TGCGCCAGCAGCCAAGATCCAGGTTCCCTTAGCTCCTATAATTCACCCCTCCACTTT
CASSQDPGSLSSYNSPLHF
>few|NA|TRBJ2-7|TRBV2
TGTGCCAGCAGTGAAAGCCGCCTAGCAAACCCGTCTGAGTACTTC
CASSESRLANPSEYF
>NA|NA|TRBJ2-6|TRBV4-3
TGCGCCAGCAGCCAAGACGGTCGGAGCTCTGGGGCCAACGTCCTGACTTTC
CASSQDGRSSGANVLTF
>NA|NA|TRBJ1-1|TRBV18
TGTGCCAGCTCACGAACTAACGGTAACACTGAAGCTTTCTTT
CASSRTNGNTEAFF
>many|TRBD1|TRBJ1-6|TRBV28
TGTGCCAGCAGTTTAGGGACAGGGGGCTCCTATAATTCACCCCTCCACTTT
CASSLGTGGSYNSPLHF
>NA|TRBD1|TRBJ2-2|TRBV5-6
TGTGCCAGCAGCCTATTAATCCTGACAGGGGTCACCGGGGAGCTGTTTTTT
CASSLLILTGVTGELFF
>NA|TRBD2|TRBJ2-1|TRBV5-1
TGCGCCAGCAGCTCGCCGGGGGGCAATGAGCAGTTCTTC
CASSSPGGNEQFF
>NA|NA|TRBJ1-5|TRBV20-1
TGCAGTGCTGGATCTGGGAGTCAGCCCCAGCATTTT
CSAGSGSQPQHF
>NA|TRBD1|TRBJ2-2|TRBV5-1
TGCGCCAGCAGCTTGGCAGGGGGCGCAGACACCGGGGAGCTGTTTTTT
CASSLAGGADTGELFF
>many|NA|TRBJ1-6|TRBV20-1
TGCAGTGCTAGACAGGGGAATAATTCACCCCTCCACTTT
CSARQGNNSPLHF
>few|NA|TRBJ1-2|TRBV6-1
TGTGCCAGCAACCCTACAGGGACTAACTATGGCTACACCTTC
CASNPTGTNYGYTF
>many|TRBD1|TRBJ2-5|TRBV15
TGTGCCACCAGCGAGACAGGGTGGGAGACCCAGTACTTC
CATSETGWETQYF
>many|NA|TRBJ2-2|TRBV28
TGTGCCAGCAGCCTCGGGCGCCCCCCCGCTCGGGCCGGGGAGCTGTTTTTT
CASSLGRPPARAGELFF
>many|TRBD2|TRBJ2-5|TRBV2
TGTGCCAGCCCTAGCGGGGGGAAAAGAGAGACCCAGTACTTC
CASPSGGKRETQYF
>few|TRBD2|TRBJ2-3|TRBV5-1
TGCGCCAGCTCTCCCACCGTGACTAGCGGGGGGGGAAGGGATACGCAGTATTTT
CASSPTVTSGGGRDTQYF
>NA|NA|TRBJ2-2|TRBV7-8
TGTGCCAGCGCCGTAGGGCCCGGGGAGCTGTTTTTT
CASAVGPGELFF
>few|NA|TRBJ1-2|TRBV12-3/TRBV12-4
TGTGCCAGCAGTTTACGGGGGGAGCGGGGGGGTGGCTACACCTTC
CASSLRGERGGGYTF
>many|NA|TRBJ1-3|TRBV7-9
TGTGCCAGCAGCCGGACTTTTGACTCTGGAAACACCATATATTTT
CASSRTFDSGNTIYF
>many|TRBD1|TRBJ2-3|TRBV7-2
TGTGCCAGCAGCGACGGGACAGCCGCGTACACAGATACGCAGTATTTT
CASSDGTAAYTDTQYF
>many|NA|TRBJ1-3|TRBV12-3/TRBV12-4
TGTGCCAGCAGTTTTGCTTTCGGCAGGTCCTCTGGAAACACCATATATTTT
CASSFAFGRSSGNTIYF
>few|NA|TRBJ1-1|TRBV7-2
TGTGCCAGCAGCTCGCAGGGCCGGAACACTGAAGCTTTCTTT
CASSSQGRNTEAFF
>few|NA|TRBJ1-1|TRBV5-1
TGCGCCAGCAGCAAAGGGCCGGATACTGAAGCTTTCTTT
CASSKGPDTEAFF
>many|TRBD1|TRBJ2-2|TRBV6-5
TGTGCCAGCAGTTACGTCGGGACAGGGGTTAGCACCGGGGAGCTGTTTTTT
CASSYVGTGVSTGELFF
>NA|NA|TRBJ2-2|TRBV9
TGTGCCAGCAGCTTACTGGCGCTCCCCGGGGAGCTGTTTTTT
CASSLLALPGELFF
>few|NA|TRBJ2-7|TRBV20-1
TGCAGTGCTAGAGATTTCGCACAGGCATACGAGCAGTACTTC
CSARDFAQAYEQYF
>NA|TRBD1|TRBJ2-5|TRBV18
TGTGCCAGCTCACCATGGGACAGGGGAATCCAGACCCAGTACTTC
CASSPWDRGIQTQYF
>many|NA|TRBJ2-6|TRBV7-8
TGTGCCAGCAGCTTCTACCTAGGGTGGAATGCCACGTCTGGGGCCAACGTCCTGACTTTC
CASSFYLGWNATSGANVLTF
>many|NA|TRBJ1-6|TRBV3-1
TGTGCCAGCAGCCAAGAACTGACGAATTCACCCCTCCACTTT
CASSQELTNSPLHF
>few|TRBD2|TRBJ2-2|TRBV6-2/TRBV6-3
TGTGCCAGCAGTTACCTAGCGGGGGCCCCCGGGGAGCTGTTTTTT
CASSYLAGAPGELFF
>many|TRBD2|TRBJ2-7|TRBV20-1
TGCAGTGCTCCACTAGCGAGGACTACCTACGAGCAGTACTTC
CSAPLARTTYEQYF
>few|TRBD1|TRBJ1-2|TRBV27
TGTGCCAGCAGTTTATTGGGACAGGGAGCTAACTATGGCTACACCTTC
CASSLLGQGANYGYTF
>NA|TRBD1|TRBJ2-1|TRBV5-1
TGCGCCAGCAGCTTTGGGACAGGGTACAATGAGCAGTTCTTC
CASSFGTGYNEQFF
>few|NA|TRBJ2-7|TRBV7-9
TGTGCCAGCAGCTTAGACCTTACCTACGAGCAGTACTTC
CASSLDLTYEQYF
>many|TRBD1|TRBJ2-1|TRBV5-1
TGCGCCAGCAGCCCTGGGACAGGGTGGAGCAATGAGCAGTTCTTC
CASSPGTGWSNEQFF
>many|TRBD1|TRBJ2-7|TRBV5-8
TGTGCCAGCAGCCGACAGGGGGCCTCCTACGAGCAGTACTTC
CASSRQGASYEQYF
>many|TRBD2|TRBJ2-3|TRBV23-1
TGCGCCAGCAGTCAATCATCCTCCGGCGGGGGGGCGAAAGATACGCAGTATTTT
CASSQSSSGGGAKDTQYF
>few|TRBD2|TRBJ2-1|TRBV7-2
TGTGCCAGCAGCTTAACTAGCGGGGGACCCAATGAGCAGTTCTTC
CASSLTSGGPNEQFF
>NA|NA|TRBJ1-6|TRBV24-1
TGTGCCACCAGTGACCTCCCTGGGACCAGTGATTCACCCCTCCACTTT
CATSDLPGTSDSPLHF
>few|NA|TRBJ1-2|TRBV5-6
TGTGCCAGCAGCCTATACAGCTTAAGGCAGGGTGGCTACACCTTC
CASSLYSLRQGGYTF
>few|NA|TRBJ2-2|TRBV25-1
TGTGCCAGCAGTGAGGAGGGGTCAACGAACACCGGGGAGCTGTTTTTT
CASSEEGSTNTGELFF
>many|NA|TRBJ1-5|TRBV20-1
TGCAGTGCCCCGCACAGCCGTTATAGCAATCAGCCCCAGCATTTT
CSAPHSRYSNQPQHF
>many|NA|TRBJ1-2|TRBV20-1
TGCACCCAGTCCCCGACGGGGGGCTACACCTTC
CTQSPTGGYTF
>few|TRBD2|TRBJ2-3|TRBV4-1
TGCGCCAGCAGCCAATTAGCGGGGGAGCCTCCAAGGGACACGCAGTATTTT
CASSQLAGEPPRDTQYF
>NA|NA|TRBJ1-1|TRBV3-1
TGTGCCAGCAGCCAAGACTCGGGGAAAACTGAAGCTTTCTTT
CASSQDSGKTEAFF
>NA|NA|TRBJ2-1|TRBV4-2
TGTGCCAGCAGCCAAGAAACTACCGGGACTGGTTACAATGAGCAGTTCTTC
CASSQETTGTGYNEQFF
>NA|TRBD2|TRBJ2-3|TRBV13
TGTGCCAGCAGCTGGACTAGGGGCAGCACAGATACGCAGTATTTT
CASSWTRGSTDTQYF
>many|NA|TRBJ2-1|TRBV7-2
TGTGCCAGCAGCTCCCTTAGTAGGAATGAGCAGTTCTTC
CASSSLSRNEQFF
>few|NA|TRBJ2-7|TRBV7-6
TGTGCCAGCAGCTCCCCGGCGGGGGCTTCCTACGAGCAGTACTTC
CASSSPAGASYEQYF
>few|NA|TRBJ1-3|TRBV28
TGTGCCAGCAATTGGGCCAGAAGCTCTGGAAACACCATATATTTT
CASNWARSSGNTIYF